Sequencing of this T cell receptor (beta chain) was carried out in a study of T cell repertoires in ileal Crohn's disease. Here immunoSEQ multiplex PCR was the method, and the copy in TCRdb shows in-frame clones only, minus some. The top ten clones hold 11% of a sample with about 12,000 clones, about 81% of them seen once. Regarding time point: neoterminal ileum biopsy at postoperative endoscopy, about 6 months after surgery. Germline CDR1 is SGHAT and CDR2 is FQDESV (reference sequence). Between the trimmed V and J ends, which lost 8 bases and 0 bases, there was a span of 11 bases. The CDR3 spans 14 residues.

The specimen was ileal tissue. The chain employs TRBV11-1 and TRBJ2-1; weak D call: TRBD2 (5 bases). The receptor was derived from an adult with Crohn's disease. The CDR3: CASEGFNSYNEQFF. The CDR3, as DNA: TGTGCCAGCGAGGGCTTCAACTCCTACAATGAGCAGTTCTTC.